These T cell receptor beta chains were read from a single sample in a study of lymphopenia after photon versus proton radiotherapy. Profiled with immunoSEQ multiplex PCR; TCRdb holds only in-frame clones, not every one. The sample consists of approximately 71,000 clones, around 90% of them appearing once. The source was peripheral blood, collected from a patient treated with photon-based radiotherapy. The receptors stem from a woman in her 70s with pancreatic cancer. Each CDR3 is given with its conserved first and last residue. The order of the fields is D gene, clone size, J gene, V gene, CDR3 protein, CDR3 DNA. The D gene is left open where the match is weak. Clone size is not always given. Where it is, it says once, few, many or a class for expanded clones.

TRBD2 | . | TRBJ2-1 | TRBV5-1 | CASSLTHRVGLSGRSPSNEQFF | TGCGCCAGCAGCTTGACCCACAGGGTTGGTTTGAGCGGGAGATCCCCCAGCAATGAGCAGTTCTTC
. | . | TRBJ1-5 | TRBV21-1 | CASSNHGLFWLPLKNQPQHF | TGTGCCAGCAGCAACCACGGGCTATTCTGGCTCCCTCTTAAGAATCAGCCCCAGCATTTT
. | . | TRBJ2-7 | TRBV28 | CASSFSTPYEQYF | TGTGCCAGCAGTTTTTCGACCCCCTACGAGCAGTACTTC
TRBD2 | once | TRBJ2-3 | TRBV6-1 | CASSGGGVGGDTQYF | TGTGCCAGCAGTGGGGGAGGGGTTGGTGGAGATACGCAGTATTTT
. | few | TRBJ2-1 | TRBV11-3 | CASSLSLTNEQFF | TGTGCCAGCAGCTTAAGCCTAACCAATGAGCAGTTCTTC
TRBD1 | . | TRBJ2-5 | TRBV2 | CASSPGQIETQYF | TGTGCCAGCAGTCCGGGACAGATAGAGACCCAGTACTTC
. | . | TRBJ1-2 | TRBV28 | CASSLNAIQGYGYTF | TGTGCCAGCAGTTTAAACGCTATACAGGGCTATGGCTACACCTTC
. | . | TRBJ1-2 | TRBV6-1 | CASSEAGSYGYTF | TGTGCCAGCAGTGAAGCGGGGTCTTATGGCTACACCTTC
TRBD1 | . | TRBJ2-5 | TRBV18 | CASSRDRVETQYF | TGTGCCAGCTCACGAGACAGGGTAGAGACCCAGTACTTC
. | . | TRBJ2-7 | TRBV14 | CASSQVQILGEQYF | TGTGCCAGCAGCCAAGTCCAAATTTTGGGGGAGCAGTACTTC
. | . | TRBJ2-6 | TRBV28 | CASIAWAGANVLTF | TGTGCCAGCATAGCGTGGGCTGGGGCCAACGTCCTGACTTTC
TRBD1 | . | TRBJ1-5 | TRBV19 | CASSTTTGDSNQPQHF | TGTGCCAGTAGTACCACCACAGGGGATAGCAATCAGCCCCAGCATTTT
TRBD2 | . | TRBJ2-1 | TRBV5-1 | CASSLAPLAGASPYNEQFF | TGCGCCAGCAGCTTGGCCCCTCTAGCGGGAGCCAGTCCCTACAATGAGCAGTTCTTC
. | . | TRBJ2-6 | TRBV28 | CASMGSDRVSGANVLTF | TGTGCCAGCATGGGCTCAGATCGAGTCTCTGGGGCCAACGTCCTGACTTTC
. | . | TRBJ2-3 | TRBV5-1 | CASSLDSASGDTQYF | TGCGCCAGCAGCTTGGACAGCGCGAGTGGAGATACGCAGTATTTT
. | . | TRBJ2-7 | TRBV7-3 | CARPCRDLCSYEQYF | TGTGCCAGACCGTGCCGGGACCTCTGCTCCTACGAGCAGTACTTC
. | . | TRBJ2-7 | TRBV4-3 | CASGQDMYYEQYF | TGCGCCAGCGGCCAGGACATGTACTACGAGCAGTACTTC
TRBD2 | . | TRBJ2-5 | TRBV7-9 | CASSGGLAGLEETQYF | TGTGCCAGCAGCGGAGGACTAGCGGGCTTAGAAGAGACCCAGTACTTC
. | . | TRBJ1-1 | TRBV2 | CASKELNTEAFF | TGTGCCAGCAAAGAGTTGAACACTGAAGCTTTCTTT
. | . | TRBJ1-4 | TRBV7-8 | CASSPGDAGPLGGEKLFF | TGTGCCAGCAGCCCTGGGGACGCAGGGCCCTTGGGAGGTGAAAAACTGTTTTTT
TRBD1 | . | TRBJ1-4 | TRBV9 | CASSAGGTGEEKLFF | TGTGCCAGCAGCGCGGGGGGGACAGGGGAGGAAAAACTGTTTTTT
. | few | TRBJ2-7 | TRBV11-3 | CASSLYQGGEQYF | TGTGCCAGCAGCCTATACCAGGGGGGAGAGCAGTACTTC
. | . | TRBJ1-3 | TRBV2 | CASSQEGVFSGNTIYF | TGTGCCAGCAGCCAGGAGGGAGTTTTCTCTGGAAACACCATATATTTT
TRBD1 | . | TRBJ2-6 | TRBV5-4 | CASSSRDRGPGANVLTF | TGTGCCAGCAGCTCCCGGGACAGGGGTCCCGGGGCCAACGTCCTGACTTTC
TRBD2 | . | TRBJ2-2 | TRBV5-1 | CASSLPGGSTGELFF | TGCGCCAGCAGCTTGCCGGGAGGGAGCACCGGGGAGCTGTTTTTT